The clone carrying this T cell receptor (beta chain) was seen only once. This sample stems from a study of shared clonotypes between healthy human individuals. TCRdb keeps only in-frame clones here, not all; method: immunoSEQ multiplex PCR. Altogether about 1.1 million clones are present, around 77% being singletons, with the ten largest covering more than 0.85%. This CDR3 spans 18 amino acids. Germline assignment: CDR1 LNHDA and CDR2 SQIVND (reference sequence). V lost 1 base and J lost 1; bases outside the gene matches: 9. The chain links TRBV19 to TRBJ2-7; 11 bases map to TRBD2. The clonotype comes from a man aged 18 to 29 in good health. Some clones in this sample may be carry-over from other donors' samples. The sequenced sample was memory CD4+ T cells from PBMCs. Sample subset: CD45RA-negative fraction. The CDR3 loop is CASSIGSLAGGRSYEQYF. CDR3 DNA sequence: TGTGCCAGTAGTATAGGCTCGCTAGCGGGAGGTAGGTCCTACGAGCAGTACTTC.